This T cell receptor (beta chain) was recorded in a study of regulatory T cells in long-lasting Graves disease. Noted time point: newly diagnosed GD, antithyroid drugs for less than 3 months. RNA from PBMCs was the source of the TCR library. Germline CDR1 SNHLY, CDR2 FYNNEI. Unmatched junction bases numbered 5, after V lost 1 base and J lost 3 bases. The CDR3 is 15 amino acids. This clonotype was counted ten times or more. Through Arm-PCR of CDR3 regions and iRepertoire HTBI primers, TCR beta libraries were built. Each CDR3 protein gets one entry after TCRdb re-called the multiplex PCR reads with MiXCR. The table has some 450,000 distinct CDR3 sequences, around 17% seen once. The same data also contributed to another study, on T cells in Graves' hyperthyroidism and ophthalmopathy.

The sample in question was peripheral blood mononuclear cells (PBMCs), obtained at new diagnosis, from a patient treated with antithyroid drugs. The receptor's source is a woman under 40 with Graves disease. This chain joins TRBV2 and TRBJ2-7; 8 nucleotides match TRBD1. The CDR3 loop is CASSEEGTGHYEQYF. As DNA, the CDR3 is TGTGCCAGCAGTGAAGAGGGGACAGGTCACTACGAGCAGTACTTC.